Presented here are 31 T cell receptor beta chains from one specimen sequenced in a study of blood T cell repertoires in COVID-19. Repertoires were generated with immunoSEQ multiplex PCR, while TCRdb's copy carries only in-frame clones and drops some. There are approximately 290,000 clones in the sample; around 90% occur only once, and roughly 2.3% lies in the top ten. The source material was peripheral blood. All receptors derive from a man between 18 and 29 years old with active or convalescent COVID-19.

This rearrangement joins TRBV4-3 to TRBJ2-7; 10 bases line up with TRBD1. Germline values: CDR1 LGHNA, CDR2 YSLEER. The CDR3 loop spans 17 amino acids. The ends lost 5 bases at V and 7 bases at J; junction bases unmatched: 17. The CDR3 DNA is TGCGCCAGCAGCTATCAGTTTGCGACAGGGGGCATGGGGGAGCAGTACTTC. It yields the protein CASSYQFATGGMGEQYF.

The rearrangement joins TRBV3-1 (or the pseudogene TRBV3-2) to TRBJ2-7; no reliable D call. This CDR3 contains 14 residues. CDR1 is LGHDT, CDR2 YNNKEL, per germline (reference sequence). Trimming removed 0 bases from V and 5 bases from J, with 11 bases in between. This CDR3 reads CASSQEFGWNEQYF. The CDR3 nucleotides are TGTGCCAGCAGCCAAGAGTTCGGGTGGAACGAGCAGTACTTC.

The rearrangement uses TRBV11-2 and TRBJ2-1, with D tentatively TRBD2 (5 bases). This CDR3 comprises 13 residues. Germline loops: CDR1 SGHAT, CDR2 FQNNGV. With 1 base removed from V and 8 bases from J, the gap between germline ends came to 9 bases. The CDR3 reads CASSLGAAHEQFF. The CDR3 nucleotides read TGTGCCAGCAGCTTAGGAGCGGCGCATGAGCAGTTCTTC.

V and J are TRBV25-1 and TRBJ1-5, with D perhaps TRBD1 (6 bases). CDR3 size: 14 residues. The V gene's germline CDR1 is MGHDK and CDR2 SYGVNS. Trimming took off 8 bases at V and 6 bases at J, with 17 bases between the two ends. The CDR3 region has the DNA TGTGCCAGCGCGGAGGCCAGGGGCAGTCAGCCCCAGCATTTT. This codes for CASAEARGSQPQHF.

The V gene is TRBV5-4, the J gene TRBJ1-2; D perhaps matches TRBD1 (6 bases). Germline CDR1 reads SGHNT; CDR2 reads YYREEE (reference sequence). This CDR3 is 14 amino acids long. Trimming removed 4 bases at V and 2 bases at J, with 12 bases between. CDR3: CASSRPGTNYGYTF. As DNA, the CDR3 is TGTGCCAGCAGCCGTCCGGGGACAAACTATGGCTACACCTTC.

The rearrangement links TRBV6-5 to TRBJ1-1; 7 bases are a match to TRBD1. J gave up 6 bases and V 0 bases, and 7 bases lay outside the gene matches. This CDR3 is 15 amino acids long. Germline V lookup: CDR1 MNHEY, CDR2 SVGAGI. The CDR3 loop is CASSYSRQGNSEAFF. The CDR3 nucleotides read TGTGCCAGCAGTTACTCGAGACAGGGAAACTCTGAAGCTTTCTTT.

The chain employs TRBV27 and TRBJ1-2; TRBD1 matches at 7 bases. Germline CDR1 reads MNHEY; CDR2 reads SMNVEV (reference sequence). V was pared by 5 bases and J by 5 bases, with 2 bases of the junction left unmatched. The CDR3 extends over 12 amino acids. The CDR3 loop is CASSGDSYGYTF. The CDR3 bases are TGTGCCAGCAGTGGGGACAGTTATGGCTACACCTTC.

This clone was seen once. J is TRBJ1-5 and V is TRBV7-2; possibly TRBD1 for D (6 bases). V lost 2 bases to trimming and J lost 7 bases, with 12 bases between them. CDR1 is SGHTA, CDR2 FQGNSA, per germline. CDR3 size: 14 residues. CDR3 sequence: CASSLLQGKQPQHF. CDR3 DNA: TGTGCCAGCAGCTTACTGCAGGGGAAGCAGCCCCAGCATTTT.

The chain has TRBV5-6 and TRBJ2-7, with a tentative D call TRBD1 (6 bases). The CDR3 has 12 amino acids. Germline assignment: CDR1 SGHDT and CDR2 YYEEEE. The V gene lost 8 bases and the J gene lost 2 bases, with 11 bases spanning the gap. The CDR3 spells CASQGPAYEQYF. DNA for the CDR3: TGTGCCAGTCAGGGGCCAGCCTACGAGCAGTACTTC.

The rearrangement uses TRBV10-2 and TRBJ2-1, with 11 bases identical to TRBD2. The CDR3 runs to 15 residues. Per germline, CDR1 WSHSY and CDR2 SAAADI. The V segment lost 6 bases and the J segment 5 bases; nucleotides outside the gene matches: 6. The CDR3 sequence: CASRTGTSGNNEQFF. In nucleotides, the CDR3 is TGCGCCAGCAGAACCGGGACTAGCGGAAACAATGAGCAGTTCTTC.

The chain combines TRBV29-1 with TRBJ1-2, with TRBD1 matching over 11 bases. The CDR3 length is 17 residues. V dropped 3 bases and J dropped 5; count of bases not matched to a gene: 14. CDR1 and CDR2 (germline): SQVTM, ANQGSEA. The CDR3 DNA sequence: TGCAGCGTTGATGATCAGATAGGACAGGGGGCTAGGTATGGCTACACCTTC. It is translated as CSVDDQIGQGARYGYTF.

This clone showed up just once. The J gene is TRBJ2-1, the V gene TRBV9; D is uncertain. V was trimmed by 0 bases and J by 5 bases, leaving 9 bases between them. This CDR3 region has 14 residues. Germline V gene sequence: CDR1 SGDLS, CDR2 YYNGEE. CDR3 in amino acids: CASSVGVTNNEQFF. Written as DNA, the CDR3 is TGTGCCAGCAGCGTAGGGGTAACTAACAATGAGCAGTTCTTC.

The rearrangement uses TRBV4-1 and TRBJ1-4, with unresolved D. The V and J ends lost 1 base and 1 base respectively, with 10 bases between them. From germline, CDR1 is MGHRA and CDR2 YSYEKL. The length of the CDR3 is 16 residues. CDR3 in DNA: TGCGCCAGCAGCCAAGCGGGAGACCTAACTAATGAAAAACTGTTTTTT. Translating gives CASSQAGDLTNEKLFF.

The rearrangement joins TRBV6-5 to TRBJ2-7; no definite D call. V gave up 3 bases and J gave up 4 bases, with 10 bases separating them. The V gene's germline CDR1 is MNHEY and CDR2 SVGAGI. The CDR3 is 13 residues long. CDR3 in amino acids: CASSYGPQYEQYF. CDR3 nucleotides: TGTGCCAGCAGTTATGGTCCCCAGTACGAGCAGTACTTC.

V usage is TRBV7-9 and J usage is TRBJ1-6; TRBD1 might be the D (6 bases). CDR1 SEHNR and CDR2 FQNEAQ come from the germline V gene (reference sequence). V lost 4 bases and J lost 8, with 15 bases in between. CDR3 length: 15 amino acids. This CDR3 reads CASSYGGAKYSPLHF. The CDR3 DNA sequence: TGTGCCAGCAGCTACGGGGGGGCAAAGTATTCACCCCTCCACTTT.

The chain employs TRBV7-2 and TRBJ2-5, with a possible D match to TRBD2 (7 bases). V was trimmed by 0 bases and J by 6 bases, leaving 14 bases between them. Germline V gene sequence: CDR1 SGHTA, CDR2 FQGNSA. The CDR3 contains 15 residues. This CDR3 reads CASSLAGGAKKTQYF. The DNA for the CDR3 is TGTGCCAGCAGCTTAGCGGGGGGGGCTAAGAAGACCCAGTACTTC.

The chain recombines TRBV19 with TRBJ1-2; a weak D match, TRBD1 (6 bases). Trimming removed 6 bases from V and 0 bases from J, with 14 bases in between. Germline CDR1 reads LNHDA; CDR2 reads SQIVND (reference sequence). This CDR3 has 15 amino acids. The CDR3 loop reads CASRIPGHTNYGYTF. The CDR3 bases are TGTGCCAGTAGGATTCCGGGACACACTAACTATGGCTACACCTTC.

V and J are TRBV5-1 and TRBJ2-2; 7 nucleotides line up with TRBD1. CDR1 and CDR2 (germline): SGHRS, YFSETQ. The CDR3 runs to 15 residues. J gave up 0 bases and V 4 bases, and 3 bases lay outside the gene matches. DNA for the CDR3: TGCGCCAGCAGCCTCGGGACAGCGAACACCGGGGAGCTGTTTTTT. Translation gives CASSLGTANTGELFF.

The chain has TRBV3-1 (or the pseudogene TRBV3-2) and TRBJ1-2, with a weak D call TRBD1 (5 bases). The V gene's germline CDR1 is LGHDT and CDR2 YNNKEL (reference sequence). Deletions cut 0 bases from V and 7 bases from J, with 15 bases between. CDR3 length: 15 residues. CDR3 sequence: CASSQDNRGSGGYTF. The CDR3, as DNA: TGTGCCAGCAGCCAAGATAATAGGGGTAGCGGTGGCTACACCTTC.

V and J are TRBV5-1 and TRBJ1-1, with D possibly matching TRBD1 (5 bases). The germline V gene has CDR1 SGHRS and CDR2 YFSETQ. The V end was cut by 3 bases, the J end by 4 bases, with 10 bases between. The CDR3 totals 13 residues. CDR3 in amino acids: CASSSRQSTEAFF. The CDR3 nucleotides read TGCGCCAGCAGCTCTCGACAGAGCACTGAAGCTTTCTTT.

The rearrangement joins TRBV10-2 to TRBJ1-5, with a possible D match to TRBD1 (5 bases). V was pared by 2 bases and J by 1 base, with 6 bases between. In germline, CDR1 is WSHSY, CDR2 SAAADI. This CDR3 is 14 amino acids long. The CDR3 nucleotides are TGCGCCAGCAGTGAGCCAGGGAGCAATCAGCCCCAGCATTTT. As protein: CASSEPGSNQPQHF.

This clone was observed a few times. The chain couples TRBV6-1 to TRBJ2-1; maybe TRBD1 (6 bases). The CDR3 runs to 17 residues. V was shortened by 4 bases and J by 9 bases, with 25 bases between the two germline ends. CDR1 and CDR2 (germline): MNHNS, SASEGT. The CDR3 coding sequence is TGTGCCAGCAGTGCCGACCCGACAGGCGTACTCGTTCGTGAGCAGTTCTTC. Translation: CASSADPTGVLVREQFF.

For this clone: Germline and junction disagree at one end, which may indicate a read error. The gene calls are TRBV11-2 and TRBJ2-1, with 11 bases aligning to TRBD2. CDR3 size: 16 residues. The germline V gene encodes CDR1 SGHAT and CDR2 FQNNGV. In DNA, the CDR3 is TGTGCCAGCAGATTAGCGGGAGGGCTTATCACCAATGAGCAGTTCTTC. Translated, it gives CASRLAGGLITNEQFF.

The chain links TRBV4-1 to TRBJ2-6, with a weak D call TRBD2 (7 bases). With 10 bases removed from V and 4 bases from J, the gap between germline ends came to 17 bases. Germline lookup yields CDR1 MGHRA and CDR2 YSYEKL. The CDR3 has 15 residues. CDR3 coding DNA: TGCGCCACCAGAAGGGGGGGGCTAGGGGCCAACGTCCTGACTTTC. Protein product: CATRRGGLGANVLTF.

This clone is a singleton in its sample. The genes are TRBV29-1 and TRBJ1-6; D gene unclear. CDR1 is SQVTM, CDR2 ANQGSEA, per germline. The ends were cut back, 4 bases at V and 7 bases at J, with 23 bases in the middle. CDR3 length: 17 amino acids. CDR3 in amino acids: CSVGRPPSGPRNSPLHF. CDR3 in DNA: TGCAGCGTTGGGAGGCCGCCCTCCGGGCCCCGGAATTCACCCCTCCACTTT.

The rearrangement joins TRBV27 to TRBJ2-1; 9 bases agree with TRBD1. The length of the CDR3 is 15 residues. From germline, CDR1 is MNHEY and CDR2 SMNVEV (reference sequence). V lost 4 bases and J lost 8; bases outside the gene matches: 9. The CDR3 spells CASSSPGQGSHEQFF. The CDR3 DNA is TGTGCCAGCAGTTCCCCGGGACAGGGTAGCCATGAGCAGTTCTTC.

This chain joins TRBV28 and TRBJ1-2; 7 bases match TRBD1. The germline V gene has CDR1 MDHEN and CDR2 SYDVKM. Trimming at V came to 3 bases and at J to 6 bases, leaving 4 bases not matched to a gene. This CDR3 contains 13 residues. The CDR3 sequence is CASSFGTGDGYTF. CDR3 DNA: TGTGCCAGCAGTTTTGGTACAGGGGATGGCTACACCTTC.

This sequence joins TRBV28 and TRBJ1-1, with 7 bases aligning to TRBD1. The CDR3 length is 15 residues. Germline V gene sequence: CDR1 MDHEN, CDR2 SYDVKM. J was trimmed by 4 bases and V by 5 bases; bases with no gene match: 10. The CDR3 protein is CASSRYKPGGTEAFF. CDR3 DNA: TGTGCCAGCAGTCGGTACAAGCCAGGGGGCACTGAAGCTTTCTTT.

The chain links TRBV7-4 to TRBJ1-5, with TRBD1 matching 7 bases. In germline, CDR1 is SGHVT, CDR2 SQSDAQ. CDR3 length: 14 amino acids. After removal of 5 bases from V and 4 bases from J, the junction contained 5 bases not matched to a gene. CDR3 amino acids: CASSDKGANQPQHF. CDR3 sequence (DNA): TGTGCCAGCAGCGATAAGGGGGCGAATCAGCCCCAGCATTTT.

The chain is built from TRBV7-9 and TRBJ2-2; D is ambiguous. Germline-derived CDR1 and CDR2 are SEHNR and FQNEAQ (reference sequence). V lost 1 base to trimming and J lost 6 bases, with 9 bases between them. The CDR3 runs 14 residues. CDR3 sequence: CASSLGPYPGELFF. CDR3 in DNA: TGTGCCAGCAGCTTAGGGCCGTATCCCGGGGAGCTGTTTTTT. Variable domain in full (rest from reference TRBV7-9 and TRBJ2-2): DTGVSQNPRHKITKRGQNVTFRCDPISEHNRLYWYRQTLGQGPEFLTYFQNEAQLEKSRLLSDRFSAERPKGSFSTLEIQRTEQGDSAMYLCASSLGPYPGELFFGEGSRLTVL.

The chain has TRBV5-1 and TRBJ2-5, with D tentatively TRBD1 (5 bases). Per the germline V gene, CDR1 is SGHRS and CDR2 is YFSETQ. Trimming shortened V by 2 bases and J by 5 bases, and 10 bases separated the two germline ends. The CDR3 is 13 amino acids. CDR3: CASSFGQGETQYF. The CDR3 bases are TGCGCCAGCAGCTTTGGGCAGGGTGAGACCCAGTACTTC.